The present TCR beta chain was sequenced within a study of shared clonotypes between healthy human individuals. The study, taken as a whole, reports: The generation probabilities recorded for non-shared clonotypes fell below those of clonotypes shared by all four donors.

CDR3 size: 13 residues. V was trimmed by 4 bases and J by 5 bases, leaving 9 bases between them. CDR1 is SNHLY and CDR2 is FYNNEI in the germline V gene. The CD4+ fraction was divided into a CD45RA+ naive subset and a CD45RA-negative memory subset. Sorted-subset replicate PCRs used roughly 220 ng DNA, around 31,000 T cell genomes. This table comes from immunoSEQ multiplex PCR, and its TCRdb copy is limited to in-frame clones, with some not included. This repertoire shows about a million clones, around 74% found once; its top ten account for approximately 1.5%. Points on this clone: Its antigen remains unidentified.

Source material: memory CD4+ T cells sorted from blood. Indicated subset: CD45RA-negative fraction. The rearrangement joins TRBV2 to TRBJ2-4, with D uncertain. This receptor was identified in a man between 18 and 35 years old in good health. The CDR3 sequence: CASSVESENIQYF. As DNA, the CDR3 is TGTGCCAGCAGTGTTGAATCCGAAAACATTCAGTACTTC.